Each of the 30 T cell receptor beta chains below was sequenced from the same sample in a study of cytomegalovirus exposure and HLA in healthy donors. This table comes from immunoSEQ multiplex PCR, and its TCRdb copy is limited to in-frame clones, with some not included. The sample includes approximately 65,000 clones, about 94% of them seen just once. The specimen was PBMCs. Source of these receptors: a woman under 30 in good health and CMV-seronegative.

The chain couples TRBV7-9 to TRBJ2-6; TRBD1 agrees at 12 bases. Germline CDR1 SEHNR, CDR2 FQNEAQ (reference sequence). V gave up 5 bases and J gave up 3 bases; unmatched junction bases: 11. The CDR3 extends over 19 amino acids. This CDR3 is CASSPQPGQGANGANVLTF. CDR3 bases: TGTGCCAGCAGCCCGCAACCGGGACAGGGGGCTAATGGGGCCAACGTCCTGACTTTC.

This sequence joins TRBV19 and TRBJ2-3; TRBD2 aligns across 8 bases. J lost 2 bases, V lost 3 bases, and 4 bases had no gene match. This CDR3 is built from 15 residues. Germline V gives CDR1 LNHDA, CDR2 SQIVND (reference sequence). Here the CDR3 DNA reads TGTGCCAGTAGTATGGGTAGCGGGGCCACAGATACGCAGTATTTT. Its translation is CASSMGSGATDTQYF.

This chain links TRBV13 with TRBJ2-2; 13 bases agree with TRBD2. Germline V gene lookup returns CDR1 PRHDT and CDR2 FYEKMQ (reference sequence). Trimming removed 6 bases from V and 4 bases from J; junction bases left unmatched: 14. This CDR3 is built from 19 residues. CDR3 in amino acids: CASRWNKTSGGTATGELFF. The CDR3 DNA reads TGTGCCAGCAGATGGAACAAGACTAGCGGGGGGACAGCCACCGGGGAGCTGTTTTTT.

The J gene is TRBJ1-2, the V gene TRBV15; D is ambiguous. The germline gives CDR1 LNHNV, CDR2 YYDKDF (reference sequence). Trimming took off 0 bases at V and 7 bases at J, with 15 bases between the two ends. The CDR3 length is 15 residues. CDR3 nucleotides: TGTGCCACCAGCAGAGATGGCCAGGCAGGTGGTGGCTACACCTTC. This sequence encodes CATSRDGQAGGGYTF.

The chain uses TRBV6-1 and TRBJ1-3, with a weak D call TRBD1 (5 bases). The V end was cut by 6 bases, the J end by 6 bases, with 12 bases between. Germline V lookup: CDR1 MNHNS, CDR2 SASEGT. This CDR3 has 13 residues. In DNA form, the CDR3 reads TGTGCCAGCAGGGACAACACCGTAAACACCATATATTTT. This gives the protein CASRDNTVNTIYF.

As DNA, the CDR3 is TGTGCCAGCAGCCTAGGACGGGATAGCAATCAGCCCCAGCATTTT. Its protein is CASSLGRDSNQPQHF. The chain links TRBV7-8 to TRBJ1-5; D gene unclear. V was pared by 5 bases and J by 0 bases, with 11 bases between. CDR3 size: 15 residues. Germline V lookup: CDR1 SGHVS, CDR2 FQNEAQ.

The chain couples TRBV7-6 to TRBJ2-3; TRBD1 is a possible D gene (5 bases). V was pared by 4 bases and J by 6 bases, with 8 bases between. The CDR3 totals 12 residues. Germline V CDR1 and CDR2: SGHVS, FNYEAQ. Here the CDR3 DNA reads TGTGCCAGCAGCTCCAGGGATGATACGCAGTATTTT. It codes for CASSSRDDTQYF. Variable domain in full (rest from reference TRBV7-6 and TRBJ2-3): GAGVSQSPRYKVTKRGQDVALRCDPISGHVSLYWYRQALGQGPEFLTYFNYEAQQDKSGLPNDRFSAERPEGSISTLTIQRTEQRDSAMYRCASSSRDDTQYFGPGTRLTVL.

The J gene is TRBJ2-7, the V gene TRBV7-9; D uncertain. V was pared by 5 bases and J by 5 bases, with 10 bases between. The CDR3 contains 12 residues. Germline-derived CDR1 and CDR2 are SEHNR and FQNEAQ (reference sequence). Written as DNA, the CDR3 is TGTGCCAGCAGCCTCGTTGTAGACGAGCAGTACTTC. Its protein is CASSLVVDEQYF.

The chain is built from TRBV29-1 and TRBJ2-7; 8 bases are a match to TRBD1. CDR1 SQVTM and CDR2 ANQGSEA come from the germline V gene. The CDR3 loop spans 15 amino acids. V trimming: 4 bases; J trimming: 1 base; junction bases outside the gene matches: 9. The CDR3 region is CSVVLIQGASYEQYF. The CDR3 DNA follows: TGCAGCGTTGTGTTGATCCAGGGGGCGTCCTACGAGCAGTACTTC.

The V call is TRBV28, the J call TRBJ1-2; 7 bases fit TRBD1. After removal of 4 bases from V and 4 bases from J, the junction contained 6 bases not matched to a gene. This CDR3 spans 14 amino acids. Germline CDR1 reads MDHEN; CDR2 reads SYDVKM. The CDR3 protein is CASSSGTAPYGYTF. CDR3 DNA: TGTGCCAGCAGTTCTGGGACAGCTCCCTATGGCTACACCTTC.

This chain connects TRBV5-5 to TRBJ2-7; maybe TRBD1 (6 bases). V was trimmed by 6 bases and J by 4 bases, leaving 17 bases between them. The CDR3 is 14 amino acids. CDR1 is SGHKS and CDR2 is YYEKEE in the germline V gene (reference sequence). This chain's CDR3 is CASTPLQGQYEQYF. The CDR3 bases are TGTGCCAGCACCCCTCTGCAGGGACAATACGAGCAGTACTTC. Using reference TRBV5-5 and TRBJ2-7 for the parts outside the CDR3, the full variable domain is DAGVTQSPTHLIKTRGQQVTLRCSPISGHKSVSWYQQVLGQGPQFIFQYYEKEERGRGNFPDRFSARQFPNYSSELNVNALLLGDSALYLCASTPLQGQYEQYFGPGTRLTVT.

Only one count was recorded for this clone. The V gene is TRBV4-3, the J gene TRBJ1-5, with 7 positions matching TRBD1. Germline V gene lookup returns CDR1 LGHNA and CDR2 YSLEER. The CDR3 extends over 14 amino acids. V trimming: 0 bases; J trimming: 6 bases; junction bases outside the gene matches: 2. CDR3 amino acids: CASSQETGPQPQHF. As DNA, the CDR3 is TGCGCCAGCAGCCAAGAGACAGGGCCTCAGCCCCAGCATTTT.

V and J are TRBV15 and TRBJ2-2, with D possibly being TRBD1 (6 bases). Germline V CDR1 and CDR2: LNHNV, YYDKDF (reference sequence). V was pared by 2 bases and J by 4 bases, with 8 bases between. This CDR3 contains 14 residues. The CDR3 here is CATSRTGSTGELFF. The CDR3 DNA follows: TGTGCCACCAGCAGAACAGGGAGCACCGGGGAGCTGTTTTTT.

CDR3 sequence reads: CASTQEGLAGNTQYF. CDR3 coding DNA: TGTGCCAGCACTCAAGAGGGACTAGCGGGCAATACGCAGTATTTT. The chain is built from TRBV6-5 and TRBJ2-3; 12 bases fit TRBD2. CDR1 MNHEY and CDR2 SVGAGI come from the germline V gene. This CDR3 region has 15 residues. The trim removed 7 bases at V and 7 bases at J, leaving 9 bases unmatched.

The chain combines TRBV10-1 with TRBJ2-6; 8 bases map to TRBD1. After removal of 6 bases from V and 2 bases from J, the junction contained 9 bases not matched to a gene. Germline V gives CDR1 WNHNN, CDR2 SYGVQD (reference sequence). This CDR3 contains 17 residues. CDR3 sequence reads: CASRTRQGPPGANVLTF. As DNA, the CDR3 is TGCGCCAGCAGAACCAGACAGGGGCCTCCTGGGGCCAACGTCCTGACTTTC.

This rearrangement joins TRBV2 to TRBJ1-1; D gene unclear. This CDR3 contains 12 residues. Germline V gives CDR1 SNHLY, CDR2 FYNNEI. The V and J ends lost 1 base and 5 bases respectively, with 5 bases between them. The CDR3 bases are TGTGCCAGCAGTGAAGTTGAGACTGAAGCTTTCTTT. The encoded protein is CASSEVETEAFF.

The rearrangement joins TRBV19 to TRBJ1-2, with TRBD1 identical over 8 bases. Germline V gene lookup returns CDR1 LNHDA and CDR2 SQIVND (reference sequence). The CDR3 runs 18 residues. Losses at the gene ends were 1 base for V and 3 bases for J; bases not matched to a gene: 13. CDR3 residues: CASSIAGRSTGVDYGYTF. The CDR3 DNA reads as TGTGCCAGTAGTATAGCAGGCCGCTCGACAGGGGTAGACTATGGCTACACCTTC.

The V call is TRBV5-1, the J call TRBJ2-5, with a tentative D call TRBD2 (6 bases). This CDR3 comprises 13 residues. The germline gives CDR1 SGHRS, CDR2 YFSETQ. Trimming removed 5 bases from V and 2 bases from J, with 10 bases in between. CDR3 residues: CASSRGTQETQYF. DNA for the CDR3: TGCGCCAGCAGTCGGGGGACTCAAGAGACCCAGTACTTC. The full variable domain, completed using reference TRBV5-1 and TRBJ2-5, is KAGVTQTPRYLIKTRGQQVTLSCSPISGHRSVSWYQQTPGQGLQFLFEYFSETQRNKGNFPGRFSGRQFSNSRSEMNVSTLELGDSALYLCASSRGTQETQYFGPGTRLLVL.

This rearrangement joins TRBV28 to TRBJ2-2; D may be TRBD2 (5 bases). Trimming pared 6 bases from V and 2 bases from J, leaving 13 bases between. This CDR3 spans 15 amino acids. CDR1 is MDHEN and CDR2 is SYDVKM in the germline V gene. The CDR3 region is CASRGGLTNTGELFF. CDR3 DNA: TGTGCCAGCAGAGGAGGACTGACTAACACCGGGGAGCTGTTTTTT.

This clone was counted once. V gene TRBV27 combines with J gene TRBJ2-5; a weak D match, TRBD1 (5 bases). V was cut by 2 bases and J by 1 base, with 8 bases left in between. Germline CDR1 and CDR2: MNHEY and SMNVEV (reference sequence). CDR3 length: 14 amino acids. The CDR3 nucleotides read TGTGCCAGCAGTTTAAGGGGATTCCAAGAGACCCAGTACTTC. This sequence encodes CASSLRGFQETQYF.

The J gene is TRBJ1-5, the V gene TRBV19, with 8 bases fitting TRBD1. This CDR3 region has 18 residues. V trimming: 4 bases; J trimming: 4 bases; junction bases outside the gene matches: 15. Germline CDR1 reads LNHDA; CDR2 reads SQIVND (reference sequence). The CDR3 spells CASSRFGGGQGRNQPQHF. Here the CDR3 DNA reads TGTGCCAGTAGTAGGTTCGGTGGAGGACAGGGACGGAATCAGCCCCAGCATTTT.

J is TRBJ2-7 and V is TRBV27; 9 positions match TRBD2. Trimming cost V 5 bases and J 5 bases; bases outside gene matches: 10. The CDR3 is 15 residues long. CDR1 MNHEY and CDR2 SMNVEV come from the germline V gene (reference sequence). CDR3 residues: CASSTLAGGPHEQYF. CDR3 bases: TGTGCCAGCAGTACCCTGGCGGGAGGGCCCCACGAGCAGTACTTC.

This rearrangement joins TRBV5-4 to TRBJ2-3, with TRBD2 matching 14 bases. V dropped 0 bases and J dropped 3; count of bases not matched to a gene: 6. CDR3 length equals 18 residues. The germline CDR1 and CDR2 sequences are SGHNT and YYREEE (reference sequence). CDR3 sequence (DNA): TGTGCCAGCAGCTTGGGACTAGCGGGGGGGCCTGGGACAGATACGCAGTATTTT. Translated: CASSLGLAGGPGTDTQYF.

The chain combines TRBV15 with TRBJ2-3; tentatively, D is TRBD2 (6 bases). The CDR3 totals 12 residues. Germline assignment: CDR1 LNHNV and CDR2 YYDKDF (reference sequence). V was shortened by 5 bases and J by 4 bases, with 7 bases between the two germline ends. The DNA of the CDR3 is TGTGCCACCAGCCCGGGGGCAGATACGCAGTATTTT. Translation gives CATSPGADTQYF. The variable domain in full, completed from reference TRBV15 and TRBJ2-3, reads DAMVIQNPRYQVTQFGKPVTLSCSQTLNHNVMYWYQQKSSQAPKLLFHYYDKDFNNEADTPDNFQSRRPNTSFCFLDIRSPGLGDTAMYLCATSPGADTQYFGPGTRLTVL.

The rearrangement uses TRBV5-6 and TRBJ2-7; perhaps TRBD1 as D (6 bases). This CDR3 spans 15 amino acids. The ends were cut back, 0 bases at V and 7 bases at J, with 17 bases in the middle. Looked up from germline, CDR1 is SGHDT and CDR2 is YYEEEE. CDR3: CASSLAAGAIGEQYF. DNA for the CDR3: TGTGCCAGCAGCTTGGCGGCAGGGGCCATTGGGGAGCAGTACTTC.

This clone occurred once. This rearrangement joins TRBV19 to TRBJ2-5; D perhaps matches TRBD1 (5 bases). This CDR3 spans 14 amino acids. The V gene's germline CDR1 is LNHDA and CDR2 SQIVND (reference sequence). Trimming pared 3 bases from V and 2 bases from J, leaving 10 bases between. The CDR3: CASSMGPQQETQYF. The CDR3 nucleotides are TGTGCCAGTAGTATGGGGCCACAGCAAGAGACCCAGTACTTC.

This clone was seen once. The chain links TRBV5-4 to TRBJ2-7, with no clear D. Germline assignment: CDR1 SGHNT and CDR2 YYREEE (reference sequence). This CDR3 spans 13 amino acids. V was pared by 0 bases and J by 2 bases, with 6 bases between. The chain's CDR3 is CASSLGIAYEQYF. The CDR3 coding sequence is TGTGCCAGCAGCTTGGGCATAGCCTACGAGCAGTACTTC.

The rearrangement joins TRBV2 to TRBJ2-7; D might be TRBD2 (5 bases). The CDR3 runs to 16 residues. CDR1 SNHLY and CDR2 FYNNEI come from the germline V gene. The V gene lost 1 base and the J gene lost 0 bases, with 13 bases spanning the gap. The CDR3 DNA follows: TGTGCCAGCAGTGAAGAGCGGCGTCGAGTCTCCTACGAGCAGTACTTC. This codes for CASSEERRRVSYEQYF.

The genes are TRBV18 and TRBJ1-3; maybe TRBD1 (5 bases). There are 15 residues in the CDR3. Trimming took 3 bases from V and 0 from J, leaving 9 bases between them. Germline CDR1 KGHSH, CDR2 LQKENI. CDR3 in amino acids: CASSPPGGSGNTIYF. In DNA form, the CDR3 reads TGTGCCAGCTCACCTCCCGGGGGCTCTGGAAACACCATATATTTT.

The chain's CDR3 is CASSPPQGYNEQFF. In DNA, the CDR3 is TGTGCCAGCAGCCCTCCGCAGGGTTACAATGAGCAGTTCTTC. This rearrangement joins TRBV9 to TRBJ2-1; possibly TRBD1 for D (5 bases). V was clipped by 4 bases and J by 4 bases, with 12 bases between them. CDR1 is SGDLS and CDR2 is YYNGEE in the germline V gene. This CDR3 is built from 14 residues. Drawing the rest from reference TRBV9 and TRBJ2-1, the complete variable domain is DSGVTQTPKHLITATGQRVTLRCSPRSGDLSVYWYQQSLDQGLQFLIQYYNGEERAKGNILERFSAQQFPDLHSELNLSSLELGDSALYFCASSPPQGYNEQFFGPGTRLTVL.